Listed below are T cell receptor beta chains from one sample, sequenced in a study of blood T cell repertoires in COVID-19. Assay used: immunoSEQ multiplex PCR; TCRdb lists only in-frame clones, some missing. The table includes roughly 70,000 clones, 70% to 90% detected once. The sequencing sample was made of peripheral blood. The receptors originated from a man in his 70s with active COVID-19. CDR3s include the opening cysteine and the closing phenylalanine or tryptophan. A D gene is named only where the DNA matches it firmly. Some rows mark clone size as missing; the rest say once, few, many or name a class of expanded clone.

j_call v_call d_call clone_size cdr3_nt cdr3_aa
TRBJ1-2 TRBV30 - - TGTGCCTACCTGAGAGCCAACTATGGCTACACCTTC CAYLRANYGYTF
TRBJ2-2 TRBV11-3 - few TGTGCCAGCAGCTTAATAGCCGATACGAACACCGGGGAGCTGTTTTTT CASSLIADTNTGELFF
TRBJ1-5 TRBV24-1 TRBD1 - TGTGCCACCAGTGAACCGGGACAGGGTATCCAGCCCCAGCATTTT CATSEPGQGIQPQHF
TRBJ2-7 TRBV28 - - TGTGCCAGCAGTCCGGGGTACCGAGAGCAGTACTTC CASSPGYREQYF
TRBJ2-2 TRBV13 TRBD1 - TGTGCCAGCAGCCCGCAACAGGGGGCGGTCGGGGAGCTGTTTTTT CASSPQQGAVGELFF
TRBJ1-2 TRBV7-2 - - TGTGCCAGCAGCTTAAAGGGAGGGGATGGCTACACCTTC CASSLKGGDGYTF
TRBJ2-7 TRBV29-1 - once TGCAGCGTTATGGCAGGGGCCTACGAGCAGTACTTC CSVMAGAYEQYF
TRBJ2-7 TRBV5-6 TRBD1 - TGTGCCAGCAGCAGGGGACAGGGGGCCACTCCCGAGCAGTACTTC CASSRGQGATPEQYF
TRBJ2-1 TRBV5-4 TRBD2 - TGTGCCGGCACTAGCGGGAGGGGGAATGAGCAGTTCTTC CAGTSGRGNEQFF
TRBJ2-2 TRBV5-1 - - TGCGCCAGCAGCTCGCTAGCCGCGAACACCGGGGAGCTGTTTTTT CASSSLAANTGELFF
TRBJ2-7 TRBV18 TRBD1 - TGTGCCAGCTCACCCCAGCCCGGGACAGGGGGCGAGCAGTACTTC CASSPQPGTGGEQYF
TRBJ2-7 TRBV20-1 - - TGCAGTGCTAGTGCCCGTTCCGAGCCCTACGAGCAGTACTTC CSASARSEPYEQYF
TRBJ2-7 TRBV19 - - TGTGCCAGTAGTATGCTTGGTGGGGGGGCGGCCTACGAGCAGTACTTC CASSMLGGGAAYEQYF
TRBJ2-3 TRBV6-5 - once TGTGCCAGCAGTTACTCCGGTCGACTGCCGGCGGATACGCAGTATTTT CASSYSGRLPADTQYF
TRBJ1-2 TRBV19 TRBD1 once TGTGCCAGCGACTACAGGGGAGATGGCTACACCTTC CASDYRGDGYTF
TRBJ1-3 TRBV7-2 TRBD1 once TGTGCCAGCAGCTTAGGGACAGGGGGCTCTGGAAACACCATATATTTT CASSLGTGGSGNTIYF
TRBJ1-6 TRBV4-3 - - TGCGCCAGCAGCCAAGATGAGGGAGATTCACCCCTCCACTTT CASSQDEGDSPLHF
TRBJ2-5 TRBV5-4 - - TGTGCCAGCAGCTTGGTCGGCAGGGAAGAGACCCAGTACTTC CASSLVGREETQYF
TRBJ2-5 TRBV3-1/TRBV3-2 - - TGTGCCAGCAGCCAACTAGGCGAACAAGAGACCCAGTACTTC CASSQLGEQETQYF
TRBJ1-2 TRBV18 - few TGTGCCAGCTCAGAGGGCCTGGGCTATGGCTACACCTTC CASSEGLGYGYTF
TRBJ2-7 TRBV28 - - TGTGCCAGCAGTTTGGGGGGACTCCACTACGAGCAGTACTTC CASSLGGLHYEQYF
TRBJ2-1 TRBV7-2 - - TGTGCCAGCAGCTTAGGGTGGGGCGGGACCTACAATGAGCAGTTCTTC CASSLGWGGTYNEQFF
TRBJ1-4 TRBV2 - - TGTGCCAGCAGTAAACGCAGCGACCCCAGGGCTAATGAAAAACTGTTTTTT CASSKRSDPRANEKLFF
TRBJ2-3 TRBV6-2/TRBV6-3 TRBD2 once TGTGCCAGCAGTTACGGGGGGCTAGCGGGCCGCACAGATACGCAGTATTTT CASSYGGLAGRTDTQYF
TRBJ2-5 TRBV12-5 - - TGTGCTAGTGGTCCGGACACAGAAGAGACCCAGTACTTC CASGPDTEETQYF
TRBJ2-3 TRBV30 TRBD2 - TGTGCCTGGAGTAGGGCTAGCGGGATGTCCGATACGCAGTATTTT CAWSRASGMSDTQYF
TRBJ1-2 TRBV30 TRBD1 once TGTGCCTGGACCTCAACAGGGGCCGGCTACACCTTC CAWTSTGAGYTF